The rows below give T cell receptor beta chains drawn from one sample of a study of T cell responses to AZD1222 COVID-19 vaccine. Method: immunoSEQ multiplex PCR; TCRdb's copy keeps in-frame clones and lacks some. The data contain under 150,000 clones, about 88% of them seen just once; the ten biggest clones take up 15% to 20%. Sequenced material: peripheral blood, taken on day 0 of MenACWY control vaccination. Receptors were obtained from an adult in good health. CDR3s include the opening cysteine and the closing phenylalanine or tryptophan.

v_call	cdr3_aa
TRBV19	CASRQGGLYEQYF
TRBV4-1	CASSQDPTSGGSWTQYF
TRBV5-1	CASSLDRVGGEAFF
TRBV28	CASSFSGGRAYEQYF
TRBV23-1	CASSQSPRPIEEDVSYEQYF
TRBV5-4	CASSMRTSGNTGELFF
TRBV27	CASSFGGRATEQYF
TRBV19	CASHGTSNYGYTF
TRBV24-1	CATSVPGRGESSGNTIYF
TRBV11-2	CASSYGTGRLEQYF
TRBV19	CASMRTSGEKYEQYF
TRBV5-1	CASSLAGGQETQYF
TRBV2	CASSDAGGAGQPQHF
TRBV28	CASRSTGTGAEKLFF
TRBV5-1	CASSLAGTGNTGELFF
TRBV2	CASPGTDASTDTQYF
TRBV9	CASSAGLISGDTQYF
TRBV5-6	CASSLAGQGYMNTEAFF
TRBV6-4	CASRDDKGDTQYF
TRBV27	CASSPRRSSYEQYF
TRBV28	CASSLLRQGFVQYF
TRBV27	CASSSPLVNSPLHF
TRBV10-2	CASSESSQGASPLHF
TRBV7-6	CASSLKFTGGKSYEQYF
TRBV5-1	CASSLSGTSGGYTF
TRBV24-1	CATSDGGNYGYTF
TRBV19	CASSLGLSNQPQHF
TRBV18	CASSGTGDQPQHF
TRBV6-5	CASESEPSGNTIYF
TRBV20-1	CSAPDRVEQYF
TRBV6-5	CASRRGRGYEKLFF
TRBV6-5	CASSFRYEQYF
TRBV28	CASSSVDRGSYNEQFF
TRBV7-9	CASSLAPGLAGGSTDTQYF
TRBV9	CARSGRASYEQYF
TRBV6-5	CASSYSAVLLRPLHF
TRBV28	CASSLSGRHEQYF
TRBV10-1	CASSPGTDTQYF
TRBV2	CASSPRTSNQPQHF
TRBV11-2	CASSSRQGQTEKLFF
TRBV29-1	CSVVGPTNEKLFF